Reported below is one T cell receptor (beta chain). Its antigen is unknown. The data were produced by immunoSEQ multiplex PCR, yet TCRdb's version contains in-frame clones alone and is incomplete. The profile shows 15,000 or so clones, over 60% of them singletons. This entry belongs to a study of T cell responses to AZD1222 COVID-19 vaccine. Study-wide findings and caveats: Nearly half of spike-specific TCRs reportedly go after variant regions that carry no mutations. The sample set comprised mostly white British donors with more females, and clonal diversity was possibly underestimated. Only a handful of AZD1222 recipients, six or seven in all, had baseline seropositivity. Following two doses of AZD1222, Spike-specific TCR breadth and depth rose.

Unmatched junction bases numbered 1, after V lost 0 bases and J lost 8 bases. Germline loops: CDR1 SGDLS, CDR2 YYNGEE. This CDR3 has 13 residues. The clonotype comes from an adult who received the AZD1222 COVID-19 vaccine. Sample: peripheral blood, taken 28 days after the second AZD1222 dose. This chain uses TRBV9 with TRBJ1-1; TRBD1 matches 10 bases. The chain's CDR3 is CASSVEDRGEAFF. For the CDR3, the DNA is TGTGCCAGCAGCGTAGAGGACAGGGGGGAAGCTTTCTTT.